Listed here is a single T cell receptor beta chain. The entry originates in a study of CD8 T cells in Susac syndrome. RNA totalling about 0.45 to 1 ug underwent reverse transcription with random hexamers. TCRdb processed the immunoSEQ multiplex PCR reads anew with MiXCR; each CDR3 protein has one entry. The sample yields fewer than 200,000 distinct CDR3 sequences, 93% seen once. The source material was CD4+ T cells from PBMCs. The TCR sequence derives from a human donor in good health.

This chain's CDR3 is CASSQEGGMETQYF. In DNA, the CDR3 is TGCGCCAGCAGCCAAGAAGGGGGCATGGAGACCCAGTACTTC. The chain recombines TRBV4-1 with TRBJ2-5; 7 nucleotides match TRBD1. The CDR3 extends over 14 amino acids. Germline loops: CDR1 MGHRA, CDR2 YSYEKL. The ends lost 0 bases at V and 5 bases at J; junction bases unmatched: 3.